The sequence of this T cell receptor (beta chain) was determined in a study of blood T cell repertoires in COVID-19. Some clones are missing from TCRdb's copy, which holds only in-frame ones; the method was immunoSEQ multiplex PCR. This repertoire shows 300,000 to 400,000 clones, roughly 87% found once; its top ten account for more than 1%. The germline gives CDR1 MDHEN, CDR2 SYDVKM. V lost 8 bases, J lost 1 base, and 14 bases lay in between. CDR3 length: 14 amino acids. The sequenced sample consisted of PBMCs or T cells enriched from blood (not recorded which). The source is a woman aged 30 to 39 who had recovered from COVID-19. This chain links TRBV28 with TRBJ1-1; weak D call: TRBD1 (5 bases). The CDR3 sequence is CASGYLGGNTEAFF. As DNA, the CDR3 is TGTGCCAGCGGGTACCTCGGGGGGAACACTGAAGCTTTCTTT.